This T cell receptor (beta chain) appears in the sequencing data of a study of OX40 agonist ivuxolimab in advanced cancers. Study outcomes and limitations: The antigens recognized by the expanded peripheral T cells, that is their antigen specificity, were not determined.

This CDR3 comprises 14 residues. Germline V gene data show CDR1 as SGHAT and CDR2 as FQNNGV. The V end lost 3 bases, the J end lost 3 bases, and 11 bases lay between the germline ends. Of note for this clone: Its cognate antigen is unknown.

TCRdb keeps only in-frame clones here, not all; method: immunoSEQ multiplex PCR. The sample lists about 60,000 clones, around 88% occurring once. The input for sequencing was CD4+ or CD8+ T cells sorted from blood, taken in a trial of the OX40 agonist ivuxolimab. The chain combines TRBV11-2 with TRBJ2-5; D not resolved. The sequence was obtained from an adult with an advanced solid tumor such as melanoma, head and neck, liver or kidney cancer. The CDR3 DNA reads TGTGCCAGCAGCTTTTACAGCCAAGAAGAGACCCAGTACTTC. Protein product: CASSFYSQEETQYF. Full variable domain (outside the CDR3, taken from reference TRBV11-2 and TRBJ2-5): EAGVAQSPRYKIIEKRQSVAFWCNPISGHATLYWYQQILGQGPKLLIQFQNNGVVDDSQLPKDRFSAERLKGVDSTLKIQPAKLEDSAVYLCASSFYSQEETQYFGPGTRLLVL.